These T cell receptor beta chains were read from a single sample in a study of T cells after yellow fever vaccination. In TCRdb, the 5' RACE reads were re-called with MiXCR into one record per CDR3 protein. The sample shows approximately 550,000 distinct CDR3 sequences, 15% to 20% of them seen only once. Sequences were derived from PBMCs, sampled 15 days after the yellow fever booster vaccination. The receptors here all came from a man between 25 and 39 years old who received the YFV17D yellow fever vaccine. The CDR3 runs from the conserved cysteine through the conserved F or W. D genes are given only for firm matches. Some rows have no size entry. The others give once, few or many, or a class for an expanded clone.

>.|.|TRBJ2-3|15|TRBV12-3/TRBV12-4
CASSLAGQTTDTQYF
TGTGCCAGCAGTTTAGCGGGCCAGACCACAGATACGCAGTATTTT
>few|.|TRBJ2-4|16|TRBV4-2
CASGGAELAGSNIQYF
TGTGCCAGCGGCGGTGCCGAGCTCGCTGGGAGCAACATTCAGTACTTC
>.|TRBD1|TRBJ2-1|16|TRBV15
CATSRLGTGNYNEQFF
TGTGCCACCAGCAGACTCGGGACAGGGAATTACAATGAGCAGTTCTTC
>.|.|TRBJ1-1|13|TRBV29-1
CSVGQRMNTEAFF
TGCAGCGTTGGACAGAGGATGAACACTGAAGCTTTCTTT
>few|TRBD2|TRBJ2-4|13|TRBV29-1
CSVREGASDIQYF
TGCAGCGTTAGGGAGGGTGCATCGGACATTCAGTACTTC
>.|.|TRBJ2-6|18|TRBV27
CASSLVGAPDSGANVLTF
TGTGCCAGCAGTTTAGTGGGGGCCCCTGACTCTGGGGCCAACGTCCTGACTTTC
>.|TRBD1|TRBJ2-7|14|TRBV19
CASSIQDRGYEQYF
TGTGCCAGTAGTATACAAGACAGGGGCTACGAGCAGTACTTC
>once|.|TRBJ2-5|13|TRBV20-1
CSALERDKETQYF
TGCAGTGCTCTCGAAAGGGATAAAGAGACCCAGTACTTC
>.|TRBD2|TRBJ2-7|18|TRBV4-1
CASSQVTSGGATSYEQYF
TGCGCCAGCAGCCAAGTTACTAGCGGGGGGGCTACCTCCTACGAGCAGTACTTC
>few|TRBD2|TRBJ2-1|14|TRBV5-1
CASSLVAGKDEQFF
TGCGCCAGCAGCTTAGTAGCGGGAAAGGATGAGCAGTTCTTC
>.|.|TRBJ2-1|15|TRBV11-2
CASSYGWESSLEQFF
TGTGCCAGCAGCTATGGGTGGGAAAGTTCACTTGAGCAGTTCTTC
>.|.|TRBJ1-2|13|TRBV6-2/TRBV6-3
CASRRAGKSSYTF
TGTGCCAGCAGGCGCGCAGGGAAGAGCAGCTACACCTTC
>.|.|TRBJ2-1|15|TRBV25-1
CASSATIRRRDEQFF
TGTGCCAGCAGTGCGACTATCAGACGTAGGGATGAGCAGTTCTTC
>many|TRBD1|TRBJ2-1|15|TRBV5-1
CASSIRDRPSNEQFF
TGCGCCAGCAGCATCCGGGACAGGCCTAGTAATGAGCAGTTCTTC
>few|TRBD2|TRBJ2-1|17|TRBV11-2
CASSSRGGRAAYNEQFF
TGTGCCAGCAGCTCCAGGGGCGGGAGGGCCGCCTACAATGAGCAGTTCTTC
>few|.|TRBJ2-3|12|TRBV7-2
CASSLPGYTQYF
TGTGCCAGCAGTCTCCCAGGGTATACGCAGTATTTT
>.|.|TRBJ2-1|15|TRBV5-1
CASSLIAGTRHEQFF
TGCGCCAGCAGCTTGATTGCAGGGACGCGACACGAGCAGTTCTTC
>many|.|TRBJ2-1|15|TRBV6-1
CASSHRGIRYNEQFF
TGTGCCAGCAGCCACCGGGGGATCCGATACAATGAGCAGTTCTTC
>.|.|TRBJ2-1|14|TRBV5-1
CASSLEGLINEQFF
TGCGCCAGCAGCTTGGAGGGCCTTATCAATGAGCAGTTCTTC
>many|.|TRBJ2-7|11|TRBV12-3/TRBV12-4
CASSLLSEQYF
TGTGCCAGCAGTTTGTTATCCGAGCAGTACTTC
>.|.|TRBJ2-4|16|TRBV7-2
CASSRSSGASKNIQYF
TGTGCCAGCAGTCGAAGTTCAGGGGCGAGCAAAAACATTCAGTACTTC
>.|TRBD1|TRBJ2-1|14|TRBV5-1
CASKMGQAYNEQFF
TGCGCCAGCAAGATGGGACAGGCCTACAATGAGCAGTTCTTC
>few|.|TRBJ1-6|16|TRBV12-3/TRBV12-4
CASSLVGQVGNSPLHF
TGTGCCAGCAGTTTAGTTGGGCAGGTCGGCAATTCACCCCTCCACTTT
>.|.|TRBJ2-7|16|TRBV29-1
CSVEDRPSASSYEQYF
TGCAGCGTTGAAGATCGTCCTAGCGCGAGCTCCTACGAGCAGTACTTC
>few|.|TRBJ2-7|16|TRBV7-2
CASSHGIQGRSYEQYF
TGTGCCAGCAGCCACGGGATACAGGGGAGGTCCTACGAGCAGTACTTC
>.|.|TRBJ2-1|14|TRBV7-6
CASSREDRGREQFF
TGTGCCAGCAGCCGAGAGGACCGGGGGCGGGAGCAGTTCTTC
>.|TRBD2|TRBJ2-1|15|TRBV7-6
CASSFILAGHNEQFF
TGTGCCAGCAGCTTTATTCTAGCGGGACACAATGAGCAGTTCTTC
>.|.|TRBJ2-7|15|TRBV20-1
CSARARYWGADEQYF
TGCAGTGCTAGAGCCCGTTACTGGGGGGCTGACGAGCAGTACTTC
>few|.|TRBJ1-2|15|TRBV5-4
CASSSDGTTNYGYTF
TGTGCCAGCAGCTCGGACGGGACCACTAACTATGGCTACACCTTC
>.|TRBD1|TRBJ2-7|15|TRBV10-3
CAISGAGTGPTEQYF
TGTGCCATCAGTGGGGCCGGGACAGGTCCTACTGAGCAGTACTTC
>few|.|TRBJ2-2|12|TRBV3-1
CASRHTGRELFF
TGTGCCAGCAGACATACGGGGCGGGAGCTGTTTTTT
>.|.|TRBJ2-5|14|TRBV27
CASSHTLNQETQYF
TGTGCCAGCAGTCATACCCTTAACCAAGAGACCCAGTACTTC
>.|TRBD2|TRBJ2-2|18|TRBV4-2
CASSQDPGLAANTGELFF
TGTGCCAGCAGCCAAGATCCGGGACTAGCGGCCAACACCGGGGAGCTGTTTTTT
>few|TRBD2|TRBJ2-1|18|TRBV6-1
CASKRSTSGGKSYNEQFF
TGTGCCAGCAAAAGGTCGACTAGCGGAGGGAAGAGTTACAATGAGCAGTTCTTC
>few|.|TRBJ2-3|15|TRBV12-3/TRBV12-4
CASTTRGLGTDTQYF
TGTGCCAGCACCACCCGCGGGCTTGGCACAGATACGCAGTATTTT
>few|TRBD1|TRBJ2-7|15|TRBV7-2
CASSPRQGVLGEQYF
TGTGCCAGCAGCCCCCGACAGGGGGTCTTGGGCGAGCAGTACTTC
>.|.|TRBJ2-1|14|TRBV15
CATSKGHPYNEQFF
TGTGCCACCAGCAAAGGACATCCCTACAATGAGCAGTTCTTC
>few|TRBD1|TRBJ2-5|12|TRBV10-2
CASSPDRGPQYF
TGCGCCAGCAGTCCAGACAGGGGCCCCCAGTACTTC
>.|.|TRBJ1-2|14|TRBV11-2
CASSLDSLTYGYTF
TGTGCCAGCAGCTTAGACTCCCTCACCTATGGCTACACCTTC
>many|.|TRBJ2-4|13|TRBV7-2
CASSPGRTNIQYF
TGTGCCAGCAGCCCAGGACGGACAAACATTCAGTACTTC
>few|TRBD1|TRBJ2-1|13|TRBV6-1
CASGVQGAYEQFF
TGTGCCAGCGGAGTACAGGGGGCCTATGAGCAGTTCTTC
>.|.|TRBJ1-1|12|TRBV7-2
CASSLVVPEAFF
TGTGCCAGCAGCTTAGTTGTTCCTGAAGCTTTCTTT
>few|.|TRBJ2-5|14|TRBV7-9
CASSLNNGQETQYF
TGTGCCAGCAGCTTAAATAACGGGCAAGAGACCCAGTACTTC
>many|.|TRBJ2-5|18|TRBV11-1
CASSPPLDGSGYQETQYF
TGTGCCAGCAGCCCTCCGCTAGACGGTTCTGGGTACCAAGAGACCCAGTACTTC
>.|.|TRBJ2-7|17|TRBV4-2
CASSQMASGLNAYEQYF
TGTGCCAGCAGCCAAATGGCGAGCGGACTAAACGCCTACGAGCAGTACTTC